This T cell receptor (beta chain) derives from a study of T-cell memory formation after mild COVID-19. Study-wide findings and caveats: Several responding clones turned up in pre-infection memory, indicating that cross-reactive memory may have taken part.

This clonotype was seen only a few times. Its antigen is still unknown. This CDR3 has 16 amino acids. The trim removed 5 bases at V and 3 bases at J, leaving 8 bases unmatched. Looked up from germline, CDR1 is SGHTA and CDR2 is FQGNSA. TCRdb reanalysed the 5' RACE reads using MiXCR and keeps one entry per CDR3 protein. This table holds over 250,000 distinct CDR3 sequences, more than 15% found once. This clonotype originated in a man younger than 35 who had mild COVID-19 (a few samples of this study predate the infection). Cell type and time point are not known. The V and J genes are TRBV7-2 and TRBJ2-3; 10 bases fit TRBD1. Input material: PBMCs or a T cell subset sorted from them (not recorded which). CDR3 nucleotides: TGTGCCAGCAGCACGAGGACAGGGGGTGTTACAGATACGCAGTATTTT. It encodes CASSTRTGGVTDTQYF.